This T cell receptor (beta chain) was observed in a study of OX40 agonist ivuxolimab in advanced cancers. Turning to the study itself: Intravenous ivuxolimab at 0.01 to 10 mg/kg was given to patients every 2 weeks.

On this clone: Antigen unknown.

Study results and caveats: The mean number of expanded clones was higher in CD8+ T cells than in CD4+. Clonal expansion from baseline to week 6 occurred in both CD4+ and CD8+ T cells.

Clones were sequenced by immunoSEQ multiplex PCR, and TCRdb holds only the in-frame ones, with some missing. The table has 50,000 to 65,000 clones, about 90% seen once. The V gene's germline CDR1 is SNHLY and CDR2 FYNNEI. The CDR3 has 12 amino acids. V gave up 3 bases and J gave up 3 bases, with 5 bases separating them. The rearrangement links TRBV2 to TRBJ1-1; D is unresolved. The TCR was taken from an adult with an advanced solid tumor such as melanoma, head and neck, liver or kidney cancer. The material sequenced was CD4+ or CD8+ T cells sorted from blood, taken in a trial of the OX40 agonist ivuxolimab. The CDR3 DNA reads as TGTGCCAGCAGTGACCCAGACACTGAAGCTTTCTTT. Its protein is CASSDPDTEAFF.